This T cell receptor beta chain came from a study of CD8+ T cells in alopecia areata. RNA extraction was followed by reverse transcription into cDNA, which acted as the sequencing template. Sequencing used immunoSEQ multiplex PCR; TCRdb keeps in-frame clones, though not all of them. The sample yields over 150,000 clones, roughly three fifths seen once. Treatment specified: oral pan-JAK inhibitor, 5-10 mg twice daily. CDR1 is SQVTM, CDR2 ANQGSEA, per germline. This CDR3 has 14 residues. V shed 3 bases and J 5 bases; nucleotides not matched to a gene: 5. V is TRBV29-1 and J is TRBJ2-5; 11 bases align to TRBD1. The material sequenced was CD4+ T cells sorted from blood, taken at week 4, from a patient treated with tofacitinib. The receptor's source is a human donor with alopecia areata. This chain's CDR3 is CSVDGDRGTETQYF. CDR3 coding DNA: TGCAGCGTTGACGGGGACAGGGGGACGGAGACCCAGTACTTC. Based on the CDR3 plus reference TRBV29-1 and TRBJ2-5, the full variable domain is SAVISQKPSRDICQRGTSLTIQCQVDSQVTMMFWYRQQPGQSLTLIATANQGSEATYESGFVIDKFPISRPNLTFSTLTVSNMSPEDSSIYLCSVDGDRGTETQYFGPGTRLLVL.